The rows below give T cell receptor beta chains drawn from one sample of a study of beta chain features in type 1 diabetes. Assay: immunoSEQ multiplex PCR; the TCRdb copy retains only in-frame clones and omits some. The sample consists of about 240,000 clones, approximately 15% of them appearing once. The sequenced material came from naive CD4+ T cells from blood. These receptors were collected from a man between 25 and 39 years old with type 1 diabetes. Both conserved end residues are part of each CDR3. D genes are given only for firm matches. Some rows mark clone size as missing; the rest say once, few, many or name a class of expanded clone.

D gene	V gene	J gene	clone size	CDR3 protein	CDR3 DNA
.	TRBV29-1	TRBJ2-2	few	CSVDWGEVGTGELFF	TGCAGCGTTGATTGGGGGGAGGTCGGAACCGGGGAGCTGTTTTTT
.	TRBV6-5	TRBJ1-1	.	CASKKMTGNTEAFF	TGTGCCAGCAAGAAAATGACGGGGAACACTGAAGCTTTCTTT
TRBD2	TRBV5-1	TRBJ2-3	.	CASSPLRSGGRTDTQYF	TGCGCCAGCAGCCCCCTGCGGAGCGGGGGGCGTACAGATACGCAGTATTTT
TRBD2	TRBV2	TRBJ2-1	few	CAGGYSGTSGYNEQFF	TGTGCCGGGGGGTACTCGGGGACTAGCGGCTACAATGAGCAGTTCTTC
.	TRBV9	TRBJ1-2	few	CASSVDLHPLSGYTF	TGTGCCAGCAGCGTCGACCTACACCCACTATCTGGCTACACCTTC
.	TRBV4-2	TRBJ1-2	few	CASSQEKDTTWGYTF	TGTGCCAGCAGCCAAGAAAAGGACACCACGTGGGGCTACACCTTC
TRBD1	TRBV9	TRBJ2-2	few	CASSAQTGVGTGELFF	TGTGCCAGCAGCGCCCAGACAGGGGTCGGCACCGGGGAGCTGTTTTTT
.	TRBV10-3	TRBJ2-3	few	CAIGLVNTQYF	TGTGCCATCGGTCTAGTAAATACGCAGTATTTT
TRBD2	TRBV2	TRBJ2-3	.	CASGPSGIRTDTQYF	TGTGCCAGCGGGCCTAGCGGGATACGCACAGATACGCAGTATTTT
TRBD1	TRBV5-4	TRBJ1-5	.	CASSRGGQVAQPQHF	TGTGCCAGCAGCCGAGGGGGACAGGTCGCGCAGCCCCAGCATTTT
.	TRBV27	TRBJ2-3	.	CASSPEGQRTDTQYF	TGTGCCAGCAGTCCTGAGGGACAACGCACAGATACGCAGTATTTT
TRBD2	TRBV29-1	TRBJ2-3	few	CSVRGGPGDTQYF	TGCAGCGTTCGGGGGGGACCTGGGGATACGCAGTATTTT
TRBD2	TRBV7-9	TRBJ2-3	few	CASSSAGGPDTQYF	TGTGCCAGCAGCTCAGCGGGAGGGCCCGATACGCAGTATTTT
.	TRBV7-9	TRBJ1-1	.	CASTRVPMNTEAFF	TGTGCCAGCACCCGAGTCCCCATGAACACTGAAGCTTTCTTT
.	TRBV11-3	TRBJ2-7	few	CASSSSLEQYF	TGTGCCAGCAGCTCTTCTTTGGAGCAGTACTTC
.	TRBV5-1	TRBJ2-1	.	CASSLSNLAGYEQFF	TGCGCCAGCAGCCTTTCGAACCTAGCTGGGTATGAGCAGTTCTTC
.	TRBV11-1	TRBJ2-1	.	CASSFTLSSYNEQFF	TGTGCCAGCAGCTTTACCCTGAGCTCCTACAATGAGCAGTTCTTC
TRBD1	TRBV19	TRBJ1-6	.	CASSAPGQGNSPLHF	TGTGCCAGTAGTGCGCCGGGACAGGGGAATTCACCCCTCCACTTT
.	TRBV4-1	TRBJ1-5	.	CASSQGRGTEWPQHF	TGCGCCAGCAGCCAAGGAAGGGGGACGGAGTGGCCCCAGCATTTT
TRBD1	TRBV7-9	TRBJ1-2	few	CASSPRQGDYGYTF	TGTGCCAGCAGCCCGAGACAGGGTGACTATGGCTACACCTTC
TRBD1	TRBV5-4	TRBJ1-1	few	CASSLDSTGTDTEAFF	TGTGCCAGCAGCTTGGATTCGACAGGGACCGACACTGAAGCTTTCTTT
TRBD2	TRBV7-9	TRBJ2-5	.	CASSSGLSQETQYF	TGTGCCAGCAGCTCGGGACTAAGCCAAGAGACCCAGTACTTC
.	TRBV7-2	TRBJ2-4	.	CASSLAGSAGKNIQYF	TGTGCCAGCAGCTTAGCCGGGTCGGCCGGCAAAAACATTCAGTACTTC
.	TRBV5-4	TRBJ2-1	few	CASSTPRLPGNEQFF	TGTGCCAGCAGCACCCCCAGGCTCCCTGGAAATGAGCAGTTCTTC
.	TRBV18	TRBJ2-5	.	CASSPTQQETQYF	TGTGCCAGCTCCCCGACTCAACAAGAGACCCAGTACTTC
.	TRBV30	TRBJ1-2	few	CAWSEQGDGYTF	TGTGCCTGGAGTGAACAGGGAGATGGCTACACCTTC
.	TRBV7-9	TRBJ2-7	.	CASSSSSYEQYF	TGTGCCAGCAGCTCTTCCTCCTACGAGCAGTACTTC
.	TRBV2	TRBJ1-1	few	CASRSEMNTEAFF	TGTGCCAGCAGGTCGGAGATGAACACTGAAGCTTTCTTT
.	TRBV2	TRBJ2-5	once	CASGTPGAEETQYF	TGTGCCAGCGGCACCCCGGGAGCTGAAGAGACCCAGTACTTC
.	TRBV7-2	TRBJ2-1	.	CASSLSSPTRNEQFF	TGTGCCAGCAGCTTATCCTCCCCAACTAGGAATGAGCAGTTCTTC
.	TRBV6-5	TRBJ2-7	.	CASSYSREGYEQYF	TGTGCCAGCAGTTACTCGCGCGAGGGCTACGAGCAGTACTTC
TRBD1	TRBV7-8	TRBJ2-7	few	CASSLGDRDGGEQYF	TGTGCCAGCAGCTTAGGGGACAGGGACGGCGGCGAGCAGTACTTC
TRBD2	TRBV5-1	TRBJ2-3	.	CASSFQAGGADTQYF	TGCGCCAGCAGCTTTCAAGCGGGGGGGGCAGATACGCAGTATTTT
.	TRBV29-1	TRBJ1-1	.	CSVEGGVTEAFF	TGCAGCGTCGAGGGGGGGGTGACTGAAGCTTTCTTT
.	TRBV11-2	TRBJ2-4	few	CASSLGTPIQYF	TGTGCCAGCAGCTTGGGGACACCAATTCAGTACTTC
.	TRBV30	TRBJ1-2	few	CAWSAGGNNYGYTF	TGTGCCTGGAGTGCCGGGGGGAATAACTATGGCTACACCTTC
.	TRBV2	TRBJ1-2	.	CAHAPFRGSGGYTF	TGTGCCCACGCCCCCTTTCGGGGGTCCGGTGGCTACACCTTC
TRBD1	TRBV29-1	TRBJ1-2	.	CSVEGTEGNGYTF	TGCAGCGTTGAGGGGACAGAGGGGAATGGCTACACCTTC
TRBD2	TRBV5-1	TRBJ2-7	.	CASKRTSGPLWDEQYF	TGCGCCAGCAAGCGGACTAGCGGTCCCCTTTGGGACGAGCAGTACTTC
.	TRBV21-1	TRBJ2-3	.	CASSKVYYYGTDTQYF	TGTGCCAGCAGCAAAGTCTATTACTACGGCACAGATACGCAGTATTTT
.	TRBV2	TRBJ2-2	.	CASSRPEFANTGELFF	TGTGCCAGCAGCAGACCGGAGTTCGCGAACACCGGGGAGCTGTTTTTT
.	TRBV6-1	TRBJ2-7	few	CASSDGIRYEQYF	TGTGCCAGCAGTGACGGGATTCGGTACGAGCAGTACTTC
TRBD2	TRBV9	TRBJ2-2	few	CASTPTSGSMTGELFF	TGTGCCAGCACCCCAACTAGCGGGAGTATGACCGGGGAGCTGTTTTTT
TRBD1	TRBV30	TRBJ1-5	few	CAWSAWDSPSNQPQHF	TGTGCCTGGAGTGCCTGGGACAGCCCAAGCAATCAGCCCCAGCATTTT
TRBD2	TRBV19	TRBJ2-1	few	CASRGGSYNEQFF	TGTGCCAGTAGGGGGGGGTCCTACAATGAGCAGTTCTTC
.	TRBV5-4	TRBJ2-2	.	CASSLSGLGGELFF	TGTGCCAGCAGCTTGTCTGGACTCGGCGGGGAGCTGTTTTTT
.	TRBV5-1	TRBJ2-5	.	CASSLEAGSGETQYF	TGCGCCAGCAGCTTGGAGGCGGGGAGTGGAGAGACCCAGTACTTC
.	TRBV5-1	TRBJ2-5	few	CASSLDRGGVGQTQYF	TGCGCCAGCAGCTTGGACAGGGGGGGAGTCGGGCAGACCCAGTACTTC
TRBD2	TRBV9	TRBJ2-2	few	CASSVGLAGANTGELFF	TGTGCCAGCAGCGTAGGTCTAGCGGGAGCGAACACCGGGGAGCTGTTTTTT
.	TRBV30	TRBJ2-5	.	CAWSAPGETQYF	TGTGCCTGGAGTGCCCCTGGCGAGACCCAGTACTTC
.	TRBV4-1	TRBJ2-1	many	CASSPPSSREQFF	TGCGCCAGCAGCCCCCCATCGTCCCGGGAGCAGTTCTTC
.	TRBV2	TRBJ2-3	few	CASTARPTDTQYF	TGTGCCAGCACGGCTAGACCCACAGATACGCAGTATTTT
TRBD1	TRBV6-1	TRBJ1-1	few	CAMRRDRGTTEAFF	TGTGCCATGCGGAGGGACAGAGGCACCACTGAAGCTTTCTTT
TRBD2	TRBV7-2	TRBJ2-1	.	CASSSRRGSSYNEQFF	TGTGCCAGCAGCTCCCGGCGGGGGAGCTCCTACAATGAGCAGTTCTTC
TRBD2	TRBV19	TRBJ2-3	few	CASSSRLAGTDTQYF	TGTGCCAGTAGTTCCAGACTAGCGGGAACAGATACGCAGTATTTT
TRBD1	TRBV7-9	TRBJ2-5	.	CASSMRDRDEETQYF	TGTGCCAGCAGTATGAGGGACAGGGACGAAGAGACCCAGTACTTC
.	TRBV5-1	TRBJ1-5	.	CASSLEGEGNQPQHF	TGCGCCAGCAGCTTGGAAGGGGAGGGCAATCAGCCCCAGCATTTT
.	TRBV19	TRBJ1-6	.	CASSIGTAGSPLHF	TGTGCCAGTAGTATAGGGACTGCTGGTTCACCCCTCCACTTT